Included here is one T cell receptor beta chain sequence, with context. Its antigen is unknown. This sample is part of a study of Ad26.COV2.S vaccination and SARS-CoV-2 variants. Turning to the study itself: Donor got 5x10^10 or 1x10^11 viral particles of Ad26.COV2.S.

Treatment described: 15 to 20 received Ad26.COV2.S at low or high dose, single or two shots; roughly five received placebo; per-sample allocation not given. Day 63 after the first injection of vaccine or placebo was the sampling time. Sequenced by immunoSEQ multiplex PCR; TCRdb stores in-frame clones only, minus some. This table holds roughly 240,000 clones, roughly 90% found once. General study findings and limits: Reportedly, after vaccination the spike-specific CD8+ and CD4+ T cell responses displayed substantial breadth.

The V gene lost 5 bases and the J gene lost 14 bases, with 16 bases spanning the gap. In germline, CDR1 is SGHRS, CDR2 YFSETQ. The length of the CDR3 is 11 residues. The TCR comes from a person between 18 and 60 years old who received the Ad26.COV2.S COVID-19 vaccine or a placebo. The chain carries TRBV5-1 and TRBJ2-5; D may be TRBD1 (5 bases). The sequencing used peripheral blood, collected in a trial of Ad26.COV2.S vaccine versus placebo. The DNA of the CDR3 is TGCGCCAGCAGTCAGACAGTCTGGACCTACTTC. It codes for CASSQTVWTYF. The whole variable domain, filled in from reference TRBV5-1 and TRBJ2-5, reads KAGVTQTPRYLIKTRGQQVTLSCSPISGHRSVSWYQQTPGQGLQFLFEYFSETQRNKGNFPGRFSGRQFSNSRSEMNVSTLELGDSALYLCASSQTVWTYFGPGTRLLVL.